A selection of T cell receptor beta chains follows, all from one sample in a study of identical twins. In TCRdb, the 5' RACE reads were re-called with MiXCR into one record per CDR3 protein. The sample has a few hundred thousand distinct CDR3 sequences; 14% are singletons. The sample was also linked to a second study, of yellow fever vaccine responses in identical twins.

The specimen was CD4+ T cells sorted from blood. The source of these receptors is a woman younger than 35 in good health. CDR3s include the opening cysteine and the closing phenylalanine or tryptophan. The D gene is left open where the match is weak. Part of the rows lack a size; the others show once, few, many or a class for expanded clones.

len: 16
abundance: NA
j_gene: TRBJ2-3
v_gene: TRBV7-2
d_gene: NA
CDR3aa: CASTPRGSISTDTQYF
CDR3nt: TGTGCCAGCACCCCAAGGGGTAGCATCTCCACAGATACGCAGTATTTT

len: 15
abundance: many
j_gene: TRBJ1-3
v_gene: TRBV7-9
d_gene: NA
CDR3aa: CASSKDRSSGNTIYF
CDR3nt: TGTGCCAGCAGCAAGGACAGAAGCTCTGGAAACACCATATATTTT

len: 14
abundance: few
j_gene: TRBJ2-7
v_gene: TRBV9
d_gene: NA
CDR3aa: CASSPGQASYEQYF
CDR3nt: TGTGCCAGCAGCCCGGGACAAGCGTCCTACGAGCAGTACTTC

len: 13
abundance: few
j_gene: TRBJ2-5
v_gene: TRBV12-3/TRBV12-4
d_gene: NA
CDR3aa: CASSPGPWETQYF
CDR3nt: TGTGCCAGCAGTCCGGGGCCTTGGGAGACCCAGTACTTC

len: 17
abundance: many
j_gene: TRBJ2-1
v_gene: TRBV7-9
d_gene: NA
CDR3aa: CASSLNTGRSSYNEQFF
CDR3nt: TGTGCCAGCAGCTTAAATACAGGGAGATCCTCCTACAATGAGCAGTTCTTC

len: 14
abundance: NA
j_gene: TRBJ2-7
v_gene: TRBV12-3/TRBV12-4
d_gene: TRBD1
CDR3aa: CASSLGSQGEEQYF
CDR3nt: TGTGCCAGCAGTTTAGGTAGTCAGGGGGAAGAGCAGTACTTC

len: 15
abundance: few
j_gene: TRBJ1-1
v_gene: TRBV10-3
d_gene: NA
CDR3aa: CAISDGQGLGTEAFF
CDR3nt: TGTGCCATCAGTGATGGGCAGGGGCTGGGCACTGAAGCTTTCTTT

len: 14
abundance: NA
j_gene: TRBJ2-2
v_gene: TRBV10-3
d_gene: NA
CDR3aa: CATNLGTKGAELFF
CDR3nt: TGTGCCACCAACCTGGGGACTAAGGGGGCAGAGCTGTTTTTT

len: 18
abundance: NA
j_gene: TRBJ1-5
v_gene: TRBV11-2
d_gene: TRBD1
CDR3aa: CASSPNRGGGTVNQPQHF
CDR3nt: TGTGCCAGCAGTCCTAATCGGGGCGGGGGGACAGTCAATCAGCCCCAGCATTTT

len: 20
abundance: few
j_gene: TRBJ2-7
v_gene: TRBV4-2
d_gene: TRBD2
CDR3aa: CASSQERWTPGLAGAYEQYF
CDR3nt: TGTGCCAGCAGCCAAGAACGCTGGACCCCGGGACTAGCGGGAGCCTACGAGCAGTACTTC

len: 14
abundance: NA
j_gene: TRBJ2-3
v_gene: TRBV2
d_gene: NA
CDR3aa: CASSLRPGPDTQYF
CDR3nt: TGTGCCAGCAGTCTCAGACCCGGGCCAGATACGCAGTATTTT

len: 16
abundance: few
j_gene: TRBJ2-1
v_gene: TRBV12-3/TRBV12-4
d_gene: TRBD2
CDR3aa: CASSFISGEPHNEQFF
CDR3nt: TGTGCCAGCAGCTTCATTAGCGGGGAGCCTCACAATGAGCAGTTCTTC

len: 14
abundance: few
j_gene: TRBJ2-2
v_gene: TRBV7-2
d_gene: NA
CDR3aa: CASSLPSDSGELFF
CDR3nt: TGTGCCAGCAGCCTGCCTAGCGATTCCGGGGAGCTGTTTTTT

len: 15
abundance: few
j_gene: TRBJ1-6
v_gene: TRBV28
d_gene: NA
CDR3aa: CASSPRAAGNSPLHF
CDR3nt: TGTGCCAGCAGTCCGCGGGCCGCGGGAAATTCACCCCTCCACTTT

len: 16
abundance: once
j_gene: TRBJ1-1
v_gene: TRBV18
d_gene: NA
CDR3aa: CASSGDGGRANTEAFF
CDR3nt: TGTGCCAGTTCTGGGGATGGGGGCAGAGCGAACACTGAAGCTTTCTTT

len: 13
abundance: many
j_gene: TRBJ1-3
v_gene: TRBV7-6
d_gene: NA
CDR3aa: CASSPSGGNTIYF
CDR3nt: TGTGCCAGCAGCCCATCGGGAGGAAACACCATATATTTT

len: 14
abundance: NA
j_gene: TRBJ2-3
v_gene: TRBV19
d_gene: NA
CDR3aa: CASSDGSLTDTQYF
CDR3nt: TGTGCCAGTAGTGATGGCTCTCTAACAGATACGCAGTATTTT

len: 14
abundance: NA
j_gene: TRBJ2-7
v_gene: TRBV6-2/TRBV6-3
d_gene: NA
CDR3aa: CASSYSDKGPEQYF
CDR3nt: TGTGCCAGCAGTTACTCAGACAAGGGCCCCGAGCAGTACTTC

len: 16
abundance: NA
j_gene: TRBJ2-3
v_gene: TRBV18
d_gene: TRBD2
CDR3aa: CASSPRLAVTTDTQYF
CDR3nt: TGTGCCAGCTCGCCTAGACTAGCGGTAACCACAGATACGCAGTATTTT

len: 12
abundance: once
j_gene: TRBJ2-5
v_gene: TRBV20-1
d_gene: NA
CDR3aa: CSAAYFQETQYF
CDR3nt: TGCAGTGCCGCGTACTTCCAAGAGACCCAGTACTTC

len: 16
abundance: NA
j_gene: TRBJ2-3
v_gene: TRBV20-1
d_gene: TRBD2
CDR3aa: CSARGSLAGAPDTQYF
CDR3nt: TGCAGTGCTAGAGGCTCACTAGCGGGAGCGCCAGATACGCAGTATTTT

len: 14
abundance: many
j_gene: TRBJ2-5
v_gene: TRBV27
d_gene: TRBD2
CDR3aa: CASSFSGPKETQYF
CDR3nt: TGTGCCAGCAGTTTTAGCGGGCCTAAAGAGACCCAGTACTTC

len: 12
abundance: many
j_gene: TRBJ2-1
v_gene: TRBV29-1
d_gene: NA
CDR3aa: CSVESLPTKQFF
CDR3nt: TGCAGCGTTGAATCCCTCCCGACTAAGCAGTTCTTC

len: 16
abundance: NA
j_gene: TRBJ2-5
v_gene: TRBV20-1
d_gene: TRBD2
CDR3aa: CSATAGLAGGKETQYF
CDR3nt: TGCAGTGCCACTGCGGGACTAGCGGGAGGGAAAGAGACCCAGTACTTC

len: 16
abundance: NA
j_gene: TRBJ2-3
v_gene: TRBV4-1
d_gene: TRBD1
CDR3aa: CASSQVKGAVGDTQYF
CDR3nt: TGCGCCAGCAGCCAAGTAAAGGGGGCAGTCGGAGATACGCAGTATTTT

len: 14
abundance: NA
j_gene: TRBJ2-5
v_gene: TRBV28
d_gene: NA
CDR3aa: CASSSRALQETQYF
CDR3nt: TGTGCCAGCAGTTCCAGGGCCCTCCAAGAGACCCAGTACTTC

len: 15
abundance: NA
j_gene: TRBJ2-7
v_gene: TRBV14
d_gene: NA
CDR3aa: CASSPRSGTTYEQYF
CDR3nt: TGTGCCAGCAGCCCCAGAAGTGGAACGACCTACGAGCAGTACTTC

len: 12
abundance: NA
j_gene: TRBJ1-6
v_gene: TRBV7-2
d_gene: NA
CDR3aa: CASSSVRSPLHF
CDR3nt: TGTGCCAGCAGCTCCGTACGATCACCCCTCCACTTT

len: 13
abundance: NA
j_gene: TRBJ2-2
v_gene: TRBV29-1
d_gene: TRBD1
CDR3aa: CSGQGVGTGELFF
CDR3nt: TGCAGCGGACAGGGAGTAGGGACCGGGGAGCTGTTTTTT

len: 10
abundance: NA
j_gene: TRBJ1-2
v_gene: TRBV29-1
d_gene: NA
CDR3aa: CSDANYGYTF
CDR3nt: TGCAGCGATGCCAACTATGGCTACACCTTC

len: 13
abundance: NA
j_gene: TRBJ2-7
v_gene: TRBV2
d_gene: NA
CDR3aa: CASILGSSYEQYF
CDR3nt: TGTGCCAGCATCCTGGGGAGCTCCTACGAGCAGTACTTC